These 16 T cell receptor beta chains were all obtained from the same sample, sequenced in a study of T cells expressing NK-cell markers. TCRdb re-analyzed the 5' RACE reads; it lists each CDR3 protein once, without DNA. The sample's table shows 150,000 to 170,000 distinct CDR3 sequences. The specimen sequenced was blood T cells: a sorted CD56 or NKG2C T cell subset, CD4+ or CD8+ T cells, or bulk PBMC T cells (not recorded which). All receptors come from a woman aged 45-65 years in good health.

CDR3 protein: CASSLAAGIYNEQFF. This chain joins TRBV5-1 and TRBJ2-1; TCRdb selects TRBD2, and the lack of DNA leaves this call unchecked. CDR1 is SGHRS and CDR2 is YFSETQ in the germline V gene. This CDR3 spans 15 amino acids.

The V and J genes are TRBV28 and TRBJ2-5; TCRdb proposes TRBD2, but this gene call is untestable without DNA. The CDR3 runs to 17 residues. Germline V lookup: CDR1 MDHEN, CDR2 SYDVKM. CDR3 region: CASSLAGTSGTLSTQYF.

This sequence joins TRBV7-4 and TRBJ1-2; TCRdb's D call, TRBD1, is unchecked because there is no DNA. This CDR3 has 15 amino acids. CDR1 and CDR2 from the germline V gene are SGHVT and SQSDAQ. The CDR3 sequence: CASSFRPGQGYGYTF. The full variable domain, with the rest looked up from reference TRBV7-4 and TRBJ1-2, is GAGVSQSPRYKVAKRGRDVALRCDSISGHVTLYWYRQTLGQGSEVLTYSQSDAQRDKSGRPSGRFSAERPERSVSTLKIQRTEQGDSAVYLCASSFRPGQGYGYTFGSGTRLTVV.

The V and J genes are TRBV12-5 and TRBJ2-7. The germline V gene has CDR1 LGHNT and CDR2 FRNRAP. The CDR3 is 13 residues long. This chain's CDR3 is CASGLSPGYEQYF.

V and J are TRBV5-1 and TRBJ2-5. The germline V gene has CDR1 SGHRS and CDR2 YFSETQ. There are 15 residues in the CDR3. The CDR3 loop is CASSSLPGDQETQYF.

The genes are TRBV7-6 and TRBJ1-2; TCRdb proposes TRBD1, but this gene call is untestable without DNA. Germline CDR1 SGHVS, CDR2 FNYEAQ. The CDR3 loop spans 12 amino acids. This CDR3 reads CASSSGTYGYTF. The variable domain in full, with the rest retrieved from reference TRBV7-6 and TRBJ1-2, is GAGVSQSPRYKVTKRGQDVALRCDPISGHVSLYWYRQALGQGPEFLTYFNYEAQQDKSGLPNDRFSAERPEGSISTLTIQRTEQRDSAMYRCASSSGTYGYTFGSGTRLTVV.

The chain carries TRBV6-5 and TRBJ2-5; absent DNA, TCRdb's TRBD1 call cannot be checked. This CDR3 has 14 residues. Germline values: CDR1 MNHEY, CDR2 SVGAGI. CDR3 amino acids: CASRKTGVLETQYF.

The chain joins TRBV5-1 to TRBJ2-3; TCRdb reports TRBD2, a call that lacks DNA to check it against. The V gene's germline CDR1 is SGHRS and CDR2 YFSETQ. This CDR3 region has 16 residues. CDR3 loop: CASSFRTSSPKDTQYF. Full variable domain (outside the CDR3, taken from reference TRBV5-1 and TRBJ2-3): KAGVTQTPRYLIKTRGQQVTLSCSPISGHRSVSWYQQTPGQGLQFLFEYFSETQRNKGNFPGRFSGRQFSNSRSEMNVSTLELGDSALYLCASSFRTSSPKDTQYFGPGTRLTVL.

The chain joins TRBV2 to TRBJ2-1; TCRdb indicates TRBD2, and absent DNA this call remains unverified. Germline assignment: CDR1 SNHLY and CDR2 FYNNEI. This CDR3 spans 15 amino acids. This CDR3 is CASSAWLAGDNEQFF.

V is TRBV6-5 and J is TRBJ2-1; lacking DNA, the TRBD1 call made by TCRdb goes unchecked. Germline assignment: CDR1 MNHEY and CDR2 SVGAGI. The CDR3 length is 16 residues. This CDR3 reads CASSYTGTPSYNEQFF.

The chain links TRBV7-6 to TRBJ2-5; TCRdb's D gene call, TRBD1, goes unchecked for lack of DNA. CDR3 size: 17 residues. CDR1 and CDR2 (germline): SGHVS, FNYEAQ. The CDR3 sequence is CASSPWGRDTTQETQYF. Drawing the rest from reference TRBV7-6 and TRBJ2-5, the complete variable domain is GAGVSQSPRYKVTKRGQDVALRCDPISGHVSLYWYRQALGQGPEFLTYFNYEAQQDKSGLPNDRFSAERPEGSISTLTIQRTEQRDSAMYRCASSPWGRDTTQETQYFGPGTRLLVL.

This sequence joins TRBV12-3 or TRBV12-4 and TRBJ2-1; TCRdb returns TRBD2, unconfirmable since there is no DNA. The CDR3 runs to 11 residues. The chain's CDR3 is CASRGWEGQFF.

This chain uses TRBV5-5 with TRBJ2-5; TCRdb's assignment of TRBD1 cannot be checked, as there is no DNA. The CDR3 loop spans 16 amino acids. CDR1 is SGHKS, CDR2 YYEKEE, per germline (reference sequence). CDR3 sequence reads: CASSLYTGGPQETQYF.

The J gene is TRBJ2-4, the V gene TRBV6-6; TCRdb designates TRBD2, a call that cannot be tested without DNA. This CDR3 spans 11 amino acids. Germline CDR1 is MNHNY and CDR2 is SVGAGI (reference sequence). The CDR3 loop is CASRIRDYTYF.

The gene calls are TRBV5-1 and TRBJ2-1; TCRdb selects TRBD2, and the lack of DNA leaves this call unchecked. The germline CDR1 and CDR2 sequences are SGHRS and YFSETQ. This CDR3 has 14 amino acids. CDR3: CASSLAGGPDEQFF.

The rearrangement joins TRBV2 to TRBJ2-1; TCRdb names TRBD1, which stays unverified in the absence of DNA. There are 15 residues in the CDR3. Germline V lookup: CDR1 SNHLY, CDR2 FYNNEI. This CDR3 is CASSKGQGLSNEQFF.